The 19 T cell receptor beta chains listed next were all sequenced from one sample in a study of blood T cell repertoires in COVID-19. Assay used: immunoSEQ multiplex PCR; TCRdb lists only in-frame clones, some missing. The sample has hundreds of thousands of clones, approximately 86% seen once. Sequencing was done on a sample of peripheral blood. Receptors were obtained from a woman aged 25 to 39 who had recovered from COVID-19.

This clone appeared a single time. V gene TRBV12-3 or TRBV12-4 combines with J gene TRBJ2-1, with 8 bases aligning to TRBD2. V gave up 11 bases and J gave up 4 bases; unmatched junction bases: 4. This CDR3 has 12 amino acids. CDR3 nucleotides: TGTGCCTCCACTAGCGGTTACAATGAGCAGTTCTTC. Translated: CASTSGYNEQFF.

The rearrangement links TRBV4-3 to TRBJ2-3; TRBD1 matches 7 bases. CDR1 is LGHNA, CDR2 YSLEER, per germline. This CDR3 has 15 residues. V shed 1 base, J shed 5 bases, and the junction held 6 bases outside the gene matches. CDR3 sequence: CASSQVGGAEDTQYF. DNA for the CDR3: TGCGCCAGCAGCCAAGTAGGGGGCGCGGAAGATACGCAGTATTTT.

The chain links TRBV4-3 to TRBJ2-5, with TRBD2 matching 10 bases. There are 20 residues in the CDR3. The V gene's germline CDR1 is LGHNA and CDR2 YSLEER. J gave up 1 base and V 0 bases, and 14 bases lay outside the gene matches. CDR3 sequence reads: CASSQDLPSGRVLGQETQYF. The CDR3 nucleotides read TGCGCCAGCAGCCAAGATCTACCCAGCGGGAGGGTATTAGGCCAAGAGACCCAGTACTTC.

The table lists this clone with a few counts. The CDR3 spells CASSELQGAVGQFF. The DNA for the CDR3 is TGTGCCAGCAGTGAACTCCAGGGGGCCGTGGGGCAGTTCTTC. The chain employs TRBV2 and TRBJ2-1; 8 nucleotides match TRBD1. V was pared by 2 bases and J by 12 bases, with 9 bases of the junction left unmatched. This CDR3 has 14 amino acids. Germline-derived CDR1 and CDR2 are SNHLY and FYNNEI.

This chain links TRBV6-5 with TRBJ1-6, with D possibly being TRBD1 (5 bases). Per the germline V gene, CDR1 is MNHEY and CDR2 is SVGAGI. V gave up 6 bases and J gave up 5 bases, with 14 bases separating them. The CDR3 is 15 residues long. CDR3 nucleotides: TGTGCCAGCAGACTACGTGACAGAGATAATTCACCCCTCCACTTT. It is translated as CASRLRDRDNSPLHF.

This sequence joins TRBV18 and TRBJ1-3; D may be TRBD1 (5 bases). The CDR3 is 15 amino acids. Germline V gene data show CDR1 as KGHSH and CDR2 as LQKENI. V was pared by 4 bases and J by 2 bases, with 12 bases between. CDR3 nucleotides: TGTGCCAGCTCACAAACAGAAGGGGCTGGAAACACCATATATTTT. Protein: CASSQTEGAGNTIYF.

This clone was seen just once. This chain connects TRBV15 to TRBJ1-5; D is unclear. CDR1 and CDR2 (germline): LNHNV, YYDKDF (reference sequence). CDR3 length: 15 residues. V lost 0 bases and J 7 bases, leaving 13 bases between the germline ends. The CDR3 is CATSRDLAVHQPQHF. The DNA of the CDR3 is TGTGCCACCAGCAGAGATTTGGCGGTTCACCAGCCCCAGCATTTT.

The chain links TRBV6-6 to TRBJ2-2; D might be TRBD1 (5 bases). CDR1 is MNHNY and CDR2 is SVGAGI in the germline V gene (reference sequence). There are 11 residues in the CDR3. The V and J ends lost 6 bases and 7 bases respectively, with 6 bases between them. The CDR3 DNA reads as TGTGCCAGCAGGGACAACGGGGAGCTGTTTTTT. Translation gives CASRDNGELFF.

This clone was recorded only once. The chain couples TRBV4-1 to TRBJ2-2; 7 bases match TRBD2. Per the germline V gene, CDR1 is MGHRA and CDR2 is YSYEKL. With V trimmed by 3 bases and J by 5 bases, 3 bases remained unmatched. This CDR3 is built from 14 residues. The CDR3 spells CASSQGLKTGELFF. CDR3 nucleotides: TGCGCCAGCAGCCAGGGACTAAAGACCGGGGAGCTGTTTTTT.

The V and J genes are TRBV28 and TRBJ1-4; D perhaps matches TRBD1 (6 bases). This CDR3 has 11 residues. Germline lookup yields CDR1 MDHEN and CDR2 SYDVKM. The V and J ends lost 9 bases and 7 bases respectively, with 9 bases between them. Here the CDR3 DNA reads TGTGCCAGTGGGGGCGGTGAAAAACTGTTTTTT. The encoded protein is CASGGGEKLFF. Full variable domain (rest looked up from reference TRBV28 and TRBJ1-4): DVKVTQSSRYLVKRTGEKVFLECVQDMDHENMFWYRQDPGLGLRLIYFSYDVKMKEKGDIPEGYSVSREKKERFSLILESASTNQTSMYLCASGGGEKLFFGSGTQLSVL.

The chain joins TRBV19 to TRBJ2-7; 8 bases are shared with TRBD1. This CDR3 spans 15 amino acids. V was clipped by 6 bases and J by 7 bases; unmatched bases: 14. CDR1 and CDR2 (germline): LNHDA, SQIVND (reference sequence). CDR3 nucleotides: TGTGCCAGTAGCGACCGGGACAGGAGTTTGAAGGAGCAGTACTTC. Translation: CASSDRDRSLKEQYF.

About this clone itself: The sample holds other DNA sequences that translate to the same CDR3. The CDR3 nucleotides read TGCAGCGTGGGGACAGGGGGCGACTATGGCTACACCTTC. As protein: CSVGTGGDYGYTF. The V gene is TRBV29-1, the J gene TRBJ1-2; 12 nucleotides match TRBD1. Germline CDR1 and CDR2: SQVTM and ANQGSEA. V lost 6 bases to trimming and J lost 3 bases; unmatched junction nucleotides: 2. The CDR3 length is 13 residues.

The gene calls are TRBV11-2 and TRBJ1-4; D perhaps matches TRBD1 (5 bases). This CDR3 has 14 amino acids. Germline CDR1 and CDR2: SGHAT and FQNNGV. V was pared by 1 base and J by 6 bases, with 9 bases between. CDR3 protein: CASSLGGGDEKLFF. In nucleotides, the CDR3 is TGTGCCAGCAGCTTAGGGGGAGGGGATGAAAAACTGTTTTTT.

This sequence joins TRBV3-1 (or the pseudogene TRBV3-2) and TRBJ1-6; D unclear. The CDR3 is 14 residues long. Trimming stripped 1 base from V and 9 bases from J, with 10 bases between. The germline CDR1 and CDR2 sequences are LGHDT and YNNKEL (reference sequence). For the CDR3, the DNA is TGTGCCAGCAGCCAAGTCCTACGTCGTTCACCCCTCCACTTT. It encodes CASSQVLRRSPLHF.

This chain links TRBV5-5 with TRBJ1-2; 7 nucleotides match TRBD1. Germline trimming cut 2 bases from V and 0 bases from J; bases unmatched to any gene: 7. This CDR3 is 16 amino acids long. From germline, CDR1 is SGHKS and CDR2 YYEKEE (reference sequence). CDR3 bases: TGTGCCAGCAGCTTTATAGACAGGGCAGCTAACTATGGCTACACCTTC. Translation: CASSFIDRAANYGYTF.

The V and J genes are TRBV9 and TRBJ2-7, with a weak D call TRBD2 (5 bases). CDR1 SGDLS and CDR2 YYNGEE come from the germline V gene. The CDR3 has 14 residues. Trimming removed 0 bases from V and 7 bases from J, with 14 bases in between. The CDR3 coding sequence is TGTGCCAGCAGCGTAGGGTCAGGAACGGGGGAGCAGTACTTC. Its translation: CASSVGSGTGEQYF.

Here the CDR3 DNA reads TGTGCCAGCAGCTTGGCCTGGGCAGGGATGAACACTGAAGCTTTCTTT. It yields the protein CASSLAWAGMNTEAFF. The V and J genes are TRBV5-4 and TRBJ1-1; maybe TRBD1 (5 bases). The CDR3 contains 16 residues. Trimming took off 0 bases at V and 0 bases at J, with 12 bases between the two ends. The germline gives CDR1 SGHNT, CDR2 YYREEE (reference sequence).

The rearrangement links TRBV24-1 to TRBJ2-2, with a possible D match to TRBD1 (6 bases). The germline CDR1 and CDR2 sequences are KGHDR and SFDVKD. The CDR3 runs to 13 residues. V was cut by 7 bases and J by 5 bases, with 10 bases left in between. CDR3 in amino acids: CATRSTGTGELFF. CDR3 sequence (DNA): TGTGCCACCAGGTCAACAGGGACCGGGGAGCTGTTTTTT.

The CDR3 sequence is CASSEGGGLGYGYTF. The CDR3 nucleotides read TGTGCCAGCAGTGAAGGTGGCGGCCTTGGCTATGGCTACACCTTC. J is TRBJ1-2 and V is TRBV2; D gene uncertain. CDR3 length equals 15 residues. CDR1 is SNHLY and CDR2 is FYNNEI in the germline V gene. V lost 1 base to trimming and J lost 4 bases, with 13 bases between them.